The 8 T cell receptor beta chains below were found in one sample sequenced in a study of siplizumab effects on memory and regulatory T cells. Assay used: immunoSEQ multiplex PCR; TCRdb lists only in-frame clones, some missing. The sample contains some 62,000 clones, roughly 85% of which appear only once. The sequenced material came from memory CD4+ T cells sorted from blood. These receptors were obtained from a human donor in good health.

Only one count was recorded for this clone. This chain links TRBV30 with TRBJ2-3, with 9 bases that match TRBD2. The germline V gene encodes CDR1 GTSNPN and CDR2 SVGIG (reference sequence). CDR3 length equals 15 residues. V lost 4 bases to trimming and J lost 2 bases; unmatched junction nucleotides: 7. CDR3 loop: CAWTPGLAFTDTQYF. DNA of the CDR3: TGTGCCTGGACCCCGGGACTAGCCTTCACAGATACGCAGTATTTT. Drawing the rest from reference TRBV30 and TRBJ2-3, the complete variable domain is SQTIHQWPATLVQPVGSPLSLECTVEGTSNPNLYWYRQAAGRGLQLLFYSVGIGQISSEVPQNLSASRPQDRQFILSSKKLLLSDSGFYLCAWTPGLAFTDTQYFGPGTRLTVL.

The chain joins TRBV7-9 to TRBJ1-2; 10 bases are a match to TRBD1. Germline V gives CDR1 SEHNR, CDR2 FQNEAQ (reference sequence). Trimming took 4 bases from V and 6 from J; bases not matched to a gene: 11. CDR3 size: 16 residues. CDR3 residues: CASSSSIPGQGNGYTF. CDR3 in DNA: TGTGCCAGCAGCTCTAGTATTCCGGGACAGGGGAATGGCTACACCTTC.

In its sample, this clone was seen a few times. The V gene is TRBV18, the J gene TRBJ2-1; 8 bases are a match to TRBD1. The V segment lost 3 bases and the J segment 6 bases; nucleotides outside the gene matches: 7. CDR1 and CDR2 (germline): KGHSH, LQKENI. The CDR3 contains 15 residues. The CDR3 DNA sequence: TGTGCCAGCTCACCCCTCTTCGGACAGGGCAATGAGCAGTTCTTC. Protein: CASSPLFGQGNEQFF.

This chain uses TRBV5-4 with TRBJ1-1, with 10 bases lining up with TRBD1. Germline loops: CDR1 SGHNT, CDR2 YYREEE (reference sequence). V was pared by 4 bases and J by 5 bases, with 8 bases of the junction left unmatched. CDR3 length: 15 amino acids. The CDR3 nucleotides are TGTGCCAGCAGCCCACCGGGACAGGGGAGAACTGAAGCTTTCTTT. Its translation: CASSPPGQGRTEAFF.

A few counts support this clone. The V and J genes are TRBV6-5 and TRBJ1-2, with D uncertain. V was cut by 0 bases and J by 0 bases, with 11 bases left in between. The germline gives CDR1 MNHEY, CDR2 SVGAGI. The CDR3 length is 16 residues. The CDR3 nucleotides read TGTGCCAGCAGTTACTCGATGTGGGCAGCTAACTATGGCTACACCTTC. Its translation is CASSYSMWAANYGYTF.

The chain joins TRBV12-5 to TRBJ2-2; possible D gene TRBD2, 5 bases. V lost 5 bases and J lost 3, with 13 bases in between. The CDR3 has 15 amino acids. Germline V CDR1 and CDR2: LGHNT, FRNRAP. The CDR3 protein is CASGPRWEYTGELFF. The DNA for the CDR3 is TGTGCTAGTGGTCCCCGTTGGGAGTACACCGGGGAGCTGTTTTTT.

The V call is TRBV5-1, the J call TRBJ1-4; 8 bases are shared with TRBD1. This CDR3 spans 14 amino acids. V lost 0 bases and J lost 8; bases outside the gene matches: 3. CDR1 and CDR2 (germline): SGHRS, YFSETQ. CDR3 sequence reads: CASSLGRGQEKLFF. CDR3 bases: TGCGCCAGCAGCTTGGGCAGGGGGCAGGAAAAACTGTTTTTT.

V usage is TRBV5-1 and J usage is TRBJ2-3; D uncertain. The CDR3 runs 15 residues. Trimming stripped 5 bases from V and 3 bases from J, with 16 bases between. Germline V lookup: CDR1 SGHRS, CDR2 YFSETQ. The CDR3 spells CASRQQSMGTDTQYF. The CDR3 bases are TGCGCCAGCAGACAGCAGAGCATGGGTACAGATACGCAGTATTTT. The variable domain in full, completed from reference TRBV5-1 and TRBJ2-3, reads KAGVTQTPRYLIKTRGQQVTLSCSPISGHRSVSWYQQTPGQGLQFLFEYFSETQRNKGNFPGRFSGRQFSNSRSEMNVSTLELGDSALYLCASRQQSMGTDTQYFGPGTRLTVL.